These T cell receptor beta chains were read from a single sample in a study of T-cell memory formation after mild COVID-19. TCRdb recomputed calls from the 5' RACE reads with MiXCR, one row per CDR3 protein. The sample has 180,000 or so distinct CDR3 sequences, more than 9% seen once. The sequencing sample was made of PBMCs or a T cell subset sorted from them (not recorded which). The source is a man younger than 35 who had mild COVID-19 (a few samples of this study predate the infection). Cell type and time point are not known. The conserved cysteine and the conserved F or W are not part of the CDR3 here. The D gene is left open where the match is weak.

d_call	v_call	cdr3_aa
TRBD1	TRBV12-3/TRBV12-4	ASRKTGVSYGYT
TRBD2	TRBV5-6	ASSPGLDSSTDTQY
TRBD1	TRBV18	ASSPTGETEAF
TRBD2	TRBV12-3/TRBV12-4	ASSLWRGATDTQY
.	TRBV11-2	ASSVGWRRTEAF
TRBD2	TRBV6-1	ASSELGGSSTDTQY
.	TRBV5-1	ASSLQYSDADIQY
.	TRBV3-1	ASSPRSISTDTQY
.	TRBV12-3/TRBV12-4	ASSLADTEAF
.	TRBV7-6	ASSRQTGTYEQY
TRBD2	TRBV28	ASSLGAGGAYNEQF
TRBD2	TRBV5-1	ASSLWTRLGDTQY
.	TRBV6-6	ASTPRDYGYT
TRBD1	TRBV20-1	SAPRQGALNEQF
TRBD1	TRBV7-2	ASSLRTGNTEAF
.	TRBV29-1	SVEGGLTGSSYEQY
.	TRBV10-2	ASHRSDYGYT
TRBD2	TRBV4-1	ASSQVAGADTQY
TRBD2	TRBV20-1	SARGDAYDEQY
.	TRBV10-3	AISLQDYGYT
.	TRBV6-5	ASSLGAATLKSLRAGSNTEAF
.	TRBV7-2	ASSPANEQF
TRBD2	TRBV7-9	ASSLGLGDETQY
.	TRBV5-1	ASSYEGSGTEAF
TRBD1	TRBV27	ASSKDRLQETQY
.	TRBV7-3	ASNDKAGELF
.	TRBV5-1	ASRRGGELF
.	TRBV14	ASSPNWGINEQF
TRBD2	TRBV20-1	SARDPSGRAYNEQF
.	TRBV11-3	ASSLTAVSPLH
TRBD1	TRBV4-3	ASSPRQGAPNGELF
.	TRBV28	ASSSSDGSNQPQH